These T cell receptor beta chains were read from a single sample in a study of T cells in Graves' hyperthyroidism and ophthalmopathy. TCRdb reanalysed the multiplex PCR reads using MiXCR and keeps one entry per CDR3 protein. The table includes just under 750,000 distinct CDR3 sequences, 30% to 40% detected once. The sample was blood. These receptors all come from a middle-aged woman with Graves' hyperthyroidism. CDR3s include the opening cysteine and the closing phenylalanine or tryptophan. Each record gives: CDR3 length, clone size, J gene, V gene, D gene, CDR3 protein, CDR3 DNA. A D gene is named only where the DNA matches it firmly. For some rows the clone size is stated as once, few or many, or as a class when expanded; others skip it.

>15|.|TRBJ2-2|TRBV7-9|TRBD1
CASSPGTDPTGELFF
TGTGCCAGCAGCCCCGGGACAGATCCCACCGGGGAGCTGTTTTTT
>14|many|TRBJ1-5|TRBV19|.
CASSIAGTNQPQHF
TGTGCCAGTAGTATAGCTGGGACCAATCAGCCCCAGCATTTT
>14|.|TRBJ1-2|TRBV6-5|.
CASRPPAGTDGYTF
TGTGCCAGCAGGCCACCCGCCGGGACGGATGGCTACACCTTC
>18|few|TRBJ2-5|TRBV7-4|TRBD2
CASSFGTSGGPTLETQYF
TGTGCCAGCAGCTTTGGGACTAGCGGGGGGCCGACTCTAGAGACCCAGTACTTC
>17|.|TRBJ2-5|TRBV10-1|.
CASSESGGLGSQETQYF
TGCGCCAGCAGTGAATCCGGCGGGCTGGGGTCTCAAGAGACCCAGTACTTC
>16|many|TRBJ2-5|TRBV20-1|TRBD2
CSAGEGLAGVQETQYF
TGCAGTGCTGGAGAGGGACTAGCGGGAGTCCAAGAGACCCAGTACTTC
>13|many|TRBJ1-6|TRBV10-1|.
CASSGGMDSPLHF
TGCGCCAGCAGTGGTGGTATGGATTCACCCCTCCACTTT
>19|.|TRBJ2-2|TRBV6-4|.
CASSDSFISGVSGTGELFF
TGTGCCAGCAGTGACTCTTTCATCTCGGGAGTGTCGGGGACCGGGGAGCTGTTTTTT
>14|.|TRBJ1-5|TRBV7-8|.
CASSLFGDEQPQHF
TGTGCCAGCAGCTTATTCGGGGACGAGCAGCCCCAGCATTTT
>14|.|TRBJ2-7|TRBV7-9|.
CASSPQGFSYEQYF
TGTGCCAGCAGCCCTCAGGGTTTCTCCTACGAGCAGTACTTC
>12|once|TRBJ2-7|TRBV18|.
CASSGTLQEQYF
TGTGCCAGCTCTGGGACATTGCAGGAGCAGTACTTC
>14|.|TRBJ1-5|TRBV15|.
CATSRVGSNQPQHF
TGTGCCACCAGCAGAGTTGGTAGCAATCAGCCCCAGCATTTT
>15|.|TRBJ1-1|TRBV2|.
CASSLKWEMNTEAFF
TGTGCCAGCAGTTTAAAATGGGAGATGAACACTGAAGCTTTCTTT
>21|many|TRBJ1-5|TRBV19|TRBD1
CASSHDPTGTGGRRSNQPQHF
TGTGCCAGTAGTCACGACCCGACCGGGACAGGGGGGCGACGTAGCAATCAGCCCCAGCATTTT
>15|many|TRBJ1-3|TRBV7-2|.
CASSLDWGSGNTIYF
TGTGCCAGCAGCTTAGATTGGGGCTCTGGAAACACCATATATTTT
>14|many|TRBJ1-2|TRBV5-8|TRBD1
CASSPGTDTYGYTF
TGTGCCAGCAGCCCGGGGACAGACACCTATGGCTACACCTTC